This TCR beta chain originates from a study of blood T cell repertoires in COVID-19 (dated by TCRdb to 2019 to 2021). Turning to the overall study: Samples covering the acute and convalescent phases of COVID-19 were provided by collaborators in the United States, Italy and Spain. Where HLA class I and class II types were available, the types were taken from metadata supplied by the sample provider, not from assay-based typing. The prospective study material was composed of cDNA or gDNA derived from T cells, B-cell-depleted T cells, or PBMCs. The sample metadata nearly always contained a de-identified subject ID, COVID-19 status, age in years and sex. Deeply sampled blood TCRbeta repertoires from subjects exposed to, actively infected with, or recovered from COVID-19 were included in the dataset. Samples came from the ongoing ImmuneRACE study (first 160 participants) plus 1,254 subjects from 6 global collaborators. The repertoires were made available in a free public database intended to serve as a resource for research on the immune response to SARS-CoV-2. Here is what the overall study found, with its caveats: The amount of clinical and demographic metadata varied by source and participant and was provided uncurated.

TCRbeta CDR3 regions were amplified from genomic DNA by means of the immunoSEQ Assay, a bias-controlled multiplex PCR. Turning to the authors' computational methods: The number of nucleated cells in each sample was estimated from the amplification of reference gene primers within the assay. To quantify the absolute abundance of each unique TCRbeta CDR3 rearrangement, sequence reads were collapsed and filtered. Productive Simpson clonality was computed per sample as the square root of Simpson's diversity index over productive rearrangements. This is the immuneACCESS table as TCRdb keeps it, with only in-frame sequences that have V and J called. A part of the clones is gone; compared with another copy, unresolved V genes explain less than half, and the rest is unexplained. V and J calls and clone size are given by that table; D and trimming were obtained from the DNA. Across this sample there are 200,000 to 300,000 clones, with 86% seen only once. Approximately 2.1% of the sample lies in the top ten.

Concerning this clone: Its antigen remains undetermined. Base quality data are lacking; no much larger clone is found one base away.

Participants in the prospective study were aged roughly 18 to 95 years, lived in 20 to 30 United States geographic areas, and enrolled through a virtual design. To assign participants to cohorts, the prospective study relied on clinical history that participants themselves reported in a screening survey and a study questionnaire. Recovered participants in ImmuneRACE Cohort 3 were defined as having two consecutive negative NP/OP PCR tests, clearance from a healthcare professional, or resolution of symptoms. In the prospective study, mobile phlebotomists collected whole blood, serum and a nasopharyngeal or oropharyngeal swab from each participant. Participants in the prospective study had the option to provide additional blood draws and questionnaires over an approximately 2-month period. Blood samples from the prospective study were shipped frozen or at room temperature prior to DNA extraction.

This TCR derives from a woman in her forties or fifties who had recovered from COVID-19. Source material: PBMCs or T cells enriched from blood (not recorded which).

The sequenced DNA: TGCGCCAGCAGCTTGGAATACCGGGACAGGGCTTCATTGGAGCAGTACTTC. Translation gives CASSLEYRDRASLEQYF. The rearrangement combines TRBV5-1 with TRBJ2-7; 9 bases in the middle match TRBD1. There are 17 amino acids in the CDR3, from cysteine to phenylalanine inclusive. The CDR3 DNA has 51 bases and is translated from base 1. The germline V gene specifies SGHRS as CDR1 and YFSETQ as CDR2. V has 0 bases trimmed and J has 7 bases trimmed; junction bases matching no gene number 14.